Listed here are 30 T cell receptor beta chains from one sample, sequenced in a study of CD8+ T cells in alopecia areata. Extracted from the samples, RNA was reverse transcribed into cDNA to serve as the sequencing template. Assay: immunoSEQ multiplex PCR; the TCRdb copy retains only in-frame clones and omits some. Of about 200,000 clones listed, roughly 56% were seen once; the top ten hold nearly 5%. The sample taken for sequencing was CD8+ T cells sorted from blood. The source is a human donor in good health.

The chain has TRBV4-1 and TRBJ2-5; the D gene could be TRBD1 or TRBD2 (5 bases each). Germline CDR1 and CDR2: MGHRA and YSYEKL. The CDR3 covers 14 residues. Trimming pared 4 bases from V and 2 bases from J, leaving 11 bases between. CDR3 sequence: CASSPEDKQETQYF. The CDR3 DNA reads TGCGCCAGCAGCCCGGAGGACAAGCAAGAGACCCAGTACTTC.

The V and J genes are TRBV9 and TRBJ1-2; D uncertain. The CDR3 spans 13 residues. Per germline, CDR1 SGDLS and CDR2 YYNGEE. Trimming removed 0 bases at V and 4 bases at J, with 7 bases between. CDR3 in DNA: TGTGCCAGCAGCGTAGGCATGGTCTATGGCTACACCTTC. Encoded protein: CASSVGMVYGYTF.

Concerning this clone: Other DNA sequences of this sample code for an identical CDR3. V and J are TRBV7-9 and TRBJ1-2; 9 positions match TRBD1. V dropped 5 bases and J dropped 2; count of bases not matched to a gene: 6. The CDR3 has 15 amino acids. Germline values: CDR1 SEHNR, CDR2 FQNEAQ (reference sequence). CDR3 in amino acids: CASSLGQGTNYGYTF. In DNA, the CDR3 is TGTGCCAGCAGCCTCGGACAGGGGACCAACTATGGCTACACCTTC.

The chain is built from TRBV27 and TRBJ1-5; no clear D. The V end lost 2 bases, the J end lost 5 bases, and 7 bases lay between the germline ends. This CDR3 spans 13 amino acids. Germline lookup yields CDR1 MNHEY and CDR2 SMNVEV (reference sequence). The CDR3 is CASSLVADQPQHF. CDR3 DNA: TGTGCCAGCAGTTTAGTGGCCGATCAGCCCCAGCATTTT.

CDR3: CASSQDGQGSRGYGYTF. The CDR3 nucleotides read TGCGCCAGCAGCCAAGATGGGCAGGGTTCCCGCGGCTATGGCTACACCTTC. This chain links TRBV4-1 with TRBJ1-2; D perhaps matches TRBD1 (5 bases). CDR3 length: 17 residues. Germline assignment: CDR1 MGHRA and CDR2 YSYEKL. Trimming left V 0 bases short and J 4 bases short, with 18 bases between.

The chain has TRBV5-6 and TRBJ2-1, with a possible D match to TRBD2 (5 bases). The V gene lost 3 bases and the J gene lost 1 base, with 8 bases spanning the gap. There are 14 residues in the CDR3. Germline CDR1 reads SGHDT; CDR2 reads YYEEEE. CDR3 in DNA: TGTGCCAGCAGCTCAGAGGGATCCTACAATGAGCAGTTCTTC. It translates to CASSSEGSYNEQFF.

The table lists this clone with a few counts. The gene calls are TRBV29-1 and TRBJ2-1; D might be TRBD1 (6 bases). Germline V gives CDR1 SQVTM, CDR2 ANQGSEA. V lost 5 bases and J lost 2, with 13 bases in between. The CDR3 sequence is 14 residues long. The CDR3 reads CSVTGTNAYNEQFF. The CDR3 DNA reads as TGCAGCGTTACCGGGACAAATGCCTACAATGAGCAGTTCTTC.

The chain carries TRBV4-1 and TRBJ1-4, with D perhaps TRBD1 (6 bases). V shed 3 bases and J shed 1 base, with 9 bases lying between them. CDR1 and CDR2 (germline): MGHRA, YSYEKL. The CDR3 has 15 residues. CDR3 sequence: CASSHLQGTNEKLFF. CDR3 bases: TGCGCCAGCAGCCACCTACAGGGAACTAATGAAAAACTGTTTTTT.

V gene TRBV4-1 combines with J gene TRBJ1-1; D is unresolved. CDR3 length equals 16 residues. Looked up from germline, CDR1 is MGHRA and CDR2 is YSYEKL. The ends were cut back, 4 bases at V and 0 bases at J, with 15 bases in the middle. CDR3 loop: CASSPKDPRMNTEAFF. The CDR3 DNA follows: TGCGCCAGCAGCCCTAAAGACCCGAGGATGAACACTGAAGCTTTCTTT.

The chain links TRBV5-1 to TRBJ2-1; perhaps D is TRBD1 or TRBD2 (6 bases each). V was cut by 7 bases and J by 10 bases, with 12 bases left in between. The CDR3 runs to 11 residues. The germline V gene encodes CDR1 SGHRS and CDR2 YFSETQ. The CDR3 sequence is CASALGGEQFF. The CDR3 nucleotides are TGCGCCAGCGCGCTAGGGGGGGAGCAGTTCTTC.

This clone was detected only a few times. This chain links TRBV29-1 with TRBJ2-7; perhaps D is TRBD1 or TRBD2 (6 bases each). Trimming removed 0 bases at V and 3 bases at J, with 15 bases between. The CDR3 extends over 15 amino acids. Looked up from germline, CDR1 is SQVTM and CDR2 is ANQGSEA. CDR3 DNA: TGCAGCGTTGAAGATCTGGAGGGGGAGAGCTACGAGCAGTACTTC. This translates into CSVEDLEGESYEQYF.

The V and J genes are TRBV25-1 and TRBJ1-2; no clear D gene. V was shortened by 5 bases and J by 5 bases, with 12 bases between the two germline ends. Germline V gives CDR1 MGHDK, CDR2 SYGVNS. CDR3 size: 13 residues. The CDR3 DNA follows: TGTGCCAGCAGTCTAGGCGGGAATTATGGCTACACCTTC. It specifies CASSLGGNYGYTF.

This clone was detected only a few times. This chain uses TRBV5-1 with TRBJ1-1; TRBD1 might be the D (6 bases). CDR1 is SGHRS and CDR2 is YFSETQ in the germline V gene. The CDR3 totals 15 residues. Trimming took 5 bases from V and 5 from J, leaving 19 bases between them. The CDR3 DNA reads TGCGCCAGCAGTTTACAGGGTTCAGTAGATACTGAAGCTTTCTTT. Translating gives CASSLQGSVDTEAFF.

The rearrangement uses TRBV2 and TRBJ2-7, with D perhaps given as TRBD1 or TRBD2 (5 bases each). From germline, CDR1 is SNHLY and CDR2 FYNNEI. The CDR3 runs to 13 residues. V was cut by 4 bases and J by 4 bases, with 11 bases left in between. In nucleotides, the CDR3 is TGTGCCAGCAGTGGGATGGGGGAGTACGAGCAGTACTTC. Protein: CASSGMGEYEQYF.

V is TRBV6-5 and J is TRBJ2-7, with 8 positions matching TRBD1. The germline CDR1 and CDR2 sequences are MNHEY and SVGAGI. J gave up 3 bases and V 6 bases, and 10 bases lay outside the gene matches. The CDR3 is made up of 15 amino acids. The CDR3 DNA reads TGTGCCAGCAGACTCGGACAGGGAGGAGGCTACGAGCAGTACTTC. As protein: CASRLGQGGGYEQYF.

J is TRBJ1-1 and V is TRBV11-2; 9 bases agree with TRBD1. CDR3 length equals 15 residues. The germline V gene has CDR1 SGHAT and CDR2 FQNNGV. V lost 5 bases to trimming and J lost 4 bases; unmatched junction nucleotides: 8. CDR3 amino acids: CASSPRQGVTTEAFF. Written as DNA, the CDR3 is TGTGCCAGCAGCCCCAGACAGGGGGTAACCACTGAAGCTTTCTTT.

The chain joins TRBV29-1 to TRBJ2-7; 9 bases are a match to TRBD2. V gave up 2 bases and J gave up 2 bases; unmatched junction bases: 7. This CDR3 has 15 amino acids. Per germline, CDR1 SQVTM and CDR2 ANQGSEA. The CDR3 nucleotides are TGCAGCGTTGAATCGCCTAGCGGGAATACCTACGAGCAGTACTTC. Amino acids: CSVESPSGNTYEQYF.

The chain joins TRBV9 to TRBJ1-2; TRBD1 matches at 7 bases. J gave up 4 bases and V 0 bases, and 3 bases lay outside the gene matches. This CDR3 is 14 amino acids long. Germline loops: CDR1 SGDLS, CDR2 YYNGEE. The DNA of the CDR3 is TGTGCCAGCAGCGTAGGGGACAGCCTCTATGGCTACACCTTC. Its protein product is CASSVGDSLYGYTF.

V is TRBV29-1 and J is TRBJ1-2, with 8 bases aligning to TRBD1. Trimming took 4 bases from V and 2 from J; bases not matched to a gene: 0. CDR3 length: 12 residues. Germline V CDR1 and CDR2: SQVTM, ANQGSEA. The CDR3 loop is CSVAGGNYGYTF. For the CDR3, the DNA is TGCAGCGTTGCAGGGGGCAACTATGGCTACACCTTC.

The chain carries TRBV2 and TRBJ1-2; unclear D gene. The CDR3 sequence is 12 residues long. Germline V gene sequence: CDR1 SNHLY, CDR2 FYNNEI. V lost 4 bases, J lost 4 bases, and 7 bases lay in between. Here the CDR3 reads CASSGGSYGYTF. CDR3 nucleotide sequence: TGTGCCAGCAGTGGCGGATCCTATGGCTACACCTTC.

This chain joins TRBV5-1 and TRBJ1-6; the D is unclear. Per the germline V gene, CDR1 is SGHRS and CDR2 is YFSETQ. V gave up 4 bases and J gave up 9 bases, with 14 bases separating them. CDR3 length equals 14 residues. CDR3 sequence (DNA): TGCGCCAGCAGCACCACCGGCATGGGTTCACCCCTCCACTTT. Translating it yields CASSTTGMGSPLHF.

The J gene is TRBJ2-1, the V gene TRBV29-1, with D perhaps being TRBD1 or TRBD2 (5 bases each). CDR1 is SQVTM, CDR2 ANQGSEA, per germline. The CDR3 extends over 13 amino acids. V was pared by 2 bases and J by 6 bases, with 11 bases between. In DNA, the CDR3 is TGCAGCGTTGAATTAGGGACGCGCAATGAGCAGTTCTTC. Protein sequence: CSVELGTRNEQFF.

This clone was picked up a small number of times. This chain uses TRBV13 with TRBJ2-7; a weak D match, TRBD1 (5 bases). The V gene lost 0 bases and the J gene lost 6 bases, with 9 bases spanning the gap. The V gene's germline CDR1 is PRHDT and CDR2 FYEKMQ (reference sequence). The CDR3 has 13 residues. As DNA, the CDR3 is TGTGCCAGCAGCTTAGGGACAGACCTCGAGCAGTACTTC. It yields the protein CASSLGTDLEQYF. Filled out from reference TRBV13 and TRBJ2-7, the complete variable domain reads AAGVIQSPRHLIKEKRETATLKCYPIPRHDTVYWYQQGPGQDPQFLISFYEKMQSDKGSIPDRFSAQQFSDYHSELNMSSLELGDSALYFCASSLGTDLEQYFGPGTRLTVT.

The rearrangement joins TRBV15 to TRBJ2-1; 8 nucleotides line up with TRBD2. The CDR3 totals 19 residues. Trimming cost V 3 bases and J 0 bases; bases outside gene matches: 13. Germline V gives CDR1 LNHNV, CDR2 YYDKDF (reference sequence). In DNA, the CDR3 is TGTGCCACCAGCAGGCGCCAGGGCGAGCGGGGGAGCTCCTACAATGAGCAGTTCTTC. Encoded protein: CATSRRQGERGSSYNEQFF.

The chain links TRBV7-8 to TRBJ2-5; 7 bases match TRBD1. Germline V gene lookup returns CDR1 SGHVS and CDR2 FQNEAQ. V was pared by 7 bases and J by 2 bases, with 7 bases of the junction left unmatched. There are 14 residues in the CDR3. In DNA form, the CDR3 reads TGTGCCAGCAACCCTCCGGGACAGCAAGAGACCCAGTACTTC. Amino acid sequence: CASNPPGQQETQYF.

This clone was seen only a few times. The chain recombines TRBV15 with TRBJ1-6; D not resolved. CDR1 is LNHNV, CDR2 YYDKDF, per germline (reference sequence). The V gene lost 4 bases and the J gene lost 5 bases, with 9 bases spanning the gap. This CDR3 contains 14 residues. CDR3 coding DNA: TGTGCCACCAGCATGGCAGAGCATAATTCACCCCTCCACTTT. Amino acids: CATSMAEHNSPLHF.

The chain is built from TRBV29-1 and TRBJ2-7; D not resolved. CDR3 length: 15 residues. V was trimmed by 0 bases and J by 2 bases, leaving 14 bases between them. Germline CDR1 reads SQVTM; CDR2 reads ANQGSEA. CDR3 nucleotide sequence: TGCAGCGTTGAAGATCGTTCGGTCCACCCCTACGAGCAGTACTTC. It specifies CSVEDRSVHPYEQYF.

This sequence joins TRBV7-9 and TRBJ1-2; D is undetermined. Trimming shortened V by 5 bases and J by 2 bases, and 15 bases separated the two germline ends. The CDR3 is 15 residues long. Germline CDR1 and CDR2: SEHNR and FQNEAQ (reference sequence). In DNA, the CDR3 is TGTGCCAGCAGCCCCGGTCCCGGATCGAACTATGGCTACACCTTC. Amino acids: CASSPGPGSNYGYTF.

CDR3 amino acids: CSALAGGYYEQYF. The CDR3 DNA reads as TGCAGCGCCCTAGCGGGGGGCTACTACGAGCAGTACTTC. The chain employs TRBV29-1 and TRBJ2-7; 11 nucleotides agree with TRBD2. The CDR3 is 13 residues long. Germline CDR1 reads SQVTM; CDR2 reads ANQGSEA. The V gene end was trimmed by 7 bases and the J gene end by 3 bases; junction bases not matched to a gene: 5.

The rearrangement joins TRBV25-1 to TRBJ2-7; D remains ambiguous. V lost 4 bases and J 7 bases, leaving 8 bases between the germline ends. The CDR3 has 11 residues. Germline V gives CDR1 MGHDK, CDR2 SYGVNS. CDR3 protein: CASSVGDEQYF. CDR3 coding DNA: TGTGCCAGCAGTGTTGGCGATGAGCAGTACTTC.